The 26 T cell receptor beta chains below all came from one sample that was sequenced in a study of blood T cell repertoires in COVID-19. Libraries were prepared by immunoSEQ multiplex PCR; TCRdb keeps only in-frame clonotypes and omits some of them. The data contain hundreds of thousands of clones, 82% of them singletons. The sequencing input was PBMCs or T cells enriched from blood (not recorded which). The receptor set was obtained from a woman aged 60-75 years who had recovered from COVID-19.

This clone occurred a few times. CDR3 protein: CASSTEGLPQHF. CDR3 coding DNA: TGTGCCAGCTCAACCGAGGGATTGCCCCAGCATTTT. The chain recombines TRBV18 with TRBJ1-5; D unclear. CDR3 length: 12 amino acids. Germline V gene lookup returns CDR1 KGHSH and CDR2 LQKENI. Trimming removed 5 bases from V and 9 bases from J, with 11 bases in between. Supplemented by reference TRBV18 and TRBJ1-5, the full variable domain reads NAGVMQNPRHLVRRRGQEARLRCSPMKGHSHVYWYRQLPEEGLKFMVYLQKENIIDESGMPKERFSAEFPKEGPSILRIQQVVRGDSAAYFCASSTEGLPQHFGDGTRLSIL.

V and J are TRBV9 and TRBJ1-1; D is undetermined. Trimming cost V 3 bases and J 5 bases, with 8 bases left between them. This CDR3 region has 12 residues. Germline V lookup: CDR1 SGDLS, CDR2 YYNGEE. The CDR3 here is CASSGAETEAFF. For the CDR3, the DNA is TGTGCCAGCAGCGGGGCTGAAACTGAAGCTTTCTTT.

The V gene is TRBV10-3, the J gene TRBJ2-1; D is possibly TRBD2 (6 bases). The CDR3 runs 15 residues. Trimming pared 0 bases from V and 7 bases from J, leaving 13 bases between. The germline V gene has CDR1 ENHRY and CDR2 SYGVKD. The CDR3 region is CAISESTGVGNEQFF. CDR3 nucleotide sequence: TGTGCCATCAGTGAGTCGACGGGAGTTGGGAATGAGCAGTTCTTC.

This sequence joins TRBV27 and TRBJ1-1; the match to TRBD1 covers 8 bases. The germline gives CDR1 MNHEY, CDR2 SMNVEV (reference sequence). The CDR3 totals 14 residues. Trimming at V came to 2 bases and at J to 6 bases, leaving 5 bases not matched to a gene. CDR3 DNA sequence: TGTGCCAGCAGTTTAGCCAGGGGGCGATCTGAAGCTTTCTTT. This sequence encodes CASSLARGRSEAFF.

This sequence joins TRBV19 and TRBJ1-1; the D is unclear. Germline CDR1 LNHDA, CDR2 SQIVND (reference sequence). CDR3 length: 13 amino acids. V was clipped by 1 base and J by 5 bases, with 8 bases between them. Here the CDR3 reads CASSIVAETEAFF. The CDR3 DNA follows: TGTGCCAGTAGTATAGTTGCTGAGACTGAAGCTTTCTTT.

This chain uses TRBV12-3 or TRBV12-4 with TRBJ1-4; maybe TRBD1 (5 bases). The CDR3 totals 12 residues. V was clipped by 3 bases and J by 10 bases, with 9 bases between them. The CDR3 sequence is CASSLVGGKLFF. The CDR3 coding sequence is TGTGCCAGCAGTTTGGTCGGGGGAAAACTGTTTTTT.

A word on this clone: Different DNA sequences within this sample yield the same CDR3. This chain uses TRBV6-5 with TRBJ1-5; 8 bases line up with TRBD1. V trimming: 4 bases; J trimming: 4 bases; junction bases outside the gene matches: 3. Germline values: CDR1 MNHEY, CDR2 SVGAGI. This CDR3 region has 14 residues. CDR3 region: CASSSGQGNQPQHF. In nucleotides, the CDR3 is TGTGCCAGCAGTTCCGGACAGGGAAATCAGCCCCAGCATTTT.

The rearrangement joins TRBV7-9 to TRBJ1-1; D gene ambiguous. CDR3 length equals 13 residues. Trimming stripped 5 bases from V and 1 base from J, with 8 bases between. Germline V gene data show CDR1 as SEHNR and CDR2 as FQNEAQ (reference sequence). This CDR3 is CASSTSENTEAFF. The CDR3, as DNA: TGTGCCAGCAGCACATCAGAGAACACTGAAGCTTTCTTT.

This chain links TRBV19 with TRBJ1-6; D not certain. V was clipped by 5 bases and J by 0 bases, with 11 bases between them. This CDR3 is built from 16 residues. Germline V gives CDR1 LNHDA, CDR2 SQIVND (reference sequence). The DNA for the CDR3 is TGTGCCAGTAGTCCTCATGTGAGCTCCTATAATTCACCCCTCCACTTT. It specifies CASSPHVSSYNSPLHF. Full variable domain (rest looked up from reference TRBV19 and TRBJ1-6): DGGITQSPKYLFRKEGQNVTLSCEQNLNHDAMYWYRQDPGQGLRLIYYSQIVNDFQKGDIAEGYSVSREKKESFPLTVTSAQKNPTAFYLCASSPHVSSYNSPLHFGNGTRLTVT.

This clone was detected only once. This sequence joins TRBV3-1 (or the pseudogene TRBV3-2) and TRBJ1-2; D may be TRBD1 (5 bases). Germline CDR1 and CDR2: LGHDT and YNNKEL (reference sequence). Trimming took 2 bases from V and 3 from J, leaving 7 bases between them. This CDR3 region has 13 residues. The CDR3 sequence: CASSQRGYYGYTF. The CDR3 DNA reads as TGTGCCAGCAGCCAAAGGGGTTACTATGGCTACACCTTC.

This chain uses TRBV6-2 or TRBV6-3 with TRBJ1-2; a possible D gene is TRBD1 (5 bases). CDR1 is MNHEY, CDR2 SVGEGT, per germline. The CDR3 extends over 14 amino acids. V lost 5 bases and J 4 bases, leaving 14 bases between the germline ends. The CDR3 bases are TGTGCCAGCAGTCCGCTGGCCAGGGTCTATGGCTACACCTTC. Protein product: CASSPLARVYGYTF.

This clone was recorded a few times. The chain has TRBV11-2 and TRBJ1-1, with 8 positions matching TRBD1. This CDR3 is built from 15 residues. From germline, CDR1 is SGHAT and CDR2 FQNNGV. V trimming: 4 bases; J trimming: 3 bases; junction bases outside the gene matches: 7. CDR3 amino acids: CASSYIYRGDTEAFF. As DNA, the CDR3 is TGTGCCAGCAGCTATATCTACAGGGGGGACACTGAAGCTTTCTTT.

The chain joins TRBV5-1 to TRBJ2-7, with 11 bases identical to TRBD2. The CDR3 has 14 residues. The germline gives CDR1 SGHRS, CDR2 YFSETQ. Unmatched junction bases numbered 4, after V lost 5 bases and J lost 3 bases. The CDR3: CASRAGTSGYEQYF. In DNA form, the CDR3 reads TGCGCCAGCAGGGCCGGGACTAGCGGCTACGAGCAGTACTTC.

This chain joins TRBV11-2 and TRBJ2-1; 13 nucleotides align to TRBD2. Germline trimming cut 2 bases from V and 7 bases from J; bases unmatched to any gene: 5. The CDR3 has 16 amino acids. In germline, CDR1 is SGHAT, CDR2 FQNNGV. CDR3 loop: CASSLFGTSGVNEQFF. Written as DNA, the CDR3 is TGTGCCAGCAGCTTATTTGGGACTAGCGGGGTGAATGAGCAGTTCTTC.

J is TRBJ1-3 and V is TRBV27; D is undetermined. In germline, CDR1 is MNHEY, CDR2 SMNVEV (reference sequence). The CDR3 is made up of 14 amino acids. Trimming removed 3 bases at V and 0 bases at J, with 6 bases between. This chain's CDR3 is CASSFRSSGNTIYF. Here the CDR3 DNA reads TGTGCCAGCAGTTTCCGCAGCTCTGGAAACACCATATATTTT.

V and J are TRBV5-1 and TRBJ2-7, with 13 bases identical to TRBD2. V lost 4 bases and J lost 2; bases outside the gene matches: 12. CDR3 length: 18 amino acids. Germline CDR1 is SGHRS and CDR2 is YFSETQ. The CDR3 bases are TGCGCCAGCAGCCCCTCGACTAGCGGGAGGCGAGTCCCCTACGAGCAGTACTTC. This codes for CASSPSTSGRRVPYEQYF.

This CDR3 reads CSVSSGWGNEKLFF. As DNA, the CDR3 is TGCAGCGTTTCCTCAGGGTGGGGTAATGAAAAACTGTTTTTT. V is TRBV29-1 and J is TRBJ1-4; weak D call: TRBD1 (5 bases). This CDR3 region has 14 residues. The V gene's germline CDR1 is SQVTM and CDR2 ANQGSEA. Trimming shortened V by 5 bases and J by 4 bases, and 14 bases separated the two germline ends.

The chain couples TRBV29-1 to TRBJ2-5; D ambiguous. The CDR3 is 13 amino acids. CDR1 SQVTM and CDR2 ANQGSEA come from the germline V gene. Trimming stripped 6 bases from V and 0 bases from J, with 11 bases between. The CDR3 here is CSVLLRNQETQYF. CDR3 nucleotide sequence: TGCAGCGTCTTGCTCAGGAACCAAGAGACCCAGTACTTC.

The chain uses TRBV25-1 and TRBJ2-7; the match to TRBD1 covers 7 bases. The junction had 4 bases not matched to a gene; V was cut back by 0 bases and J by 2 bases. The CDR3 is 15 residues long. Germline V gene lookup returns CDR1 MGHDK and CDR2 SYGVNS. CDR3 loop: CASSEYRDRTYEQYF. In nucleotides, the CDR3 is TGTGCCAGCAGTGAATATCGGGACAGAACCTACGAGCAGTACTTC.

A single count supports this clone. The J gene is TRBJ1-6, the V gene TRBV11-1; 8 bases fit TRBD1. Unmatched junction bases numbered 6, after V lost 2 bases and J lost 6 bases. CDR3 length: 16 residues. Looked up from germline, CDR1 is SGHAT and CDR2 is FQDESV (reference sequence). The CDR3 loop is CASSLPPGQVNSPLHF. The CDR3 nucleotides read TGTGCCAGCAGCTTACCGCCGGGACAGGTTAATTCACCCCTCCACTTT.

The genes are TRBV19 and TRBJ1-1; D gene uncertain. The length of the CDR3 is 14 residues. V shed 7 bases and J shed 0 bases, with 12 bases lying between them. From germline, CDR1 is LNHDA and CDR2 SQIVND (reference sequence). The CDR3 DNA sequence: TGTGCCAGTACCCCCCGACACATGAACACTGAAGCTTTCTTT. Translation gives CASTPRHMNTEAFF. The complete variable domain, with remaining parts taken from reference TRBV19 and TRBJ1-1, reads DGGITQSPKYLFRKEGQNVTLSCEQNLNHDAMYWYRQDPGQGLRLIYYSQIVNDFQKGDIAEGYSVSREKKESFPLTVTSAQKNPTAFYLCASTPRHMNTEAFFGQGTRLTVV.

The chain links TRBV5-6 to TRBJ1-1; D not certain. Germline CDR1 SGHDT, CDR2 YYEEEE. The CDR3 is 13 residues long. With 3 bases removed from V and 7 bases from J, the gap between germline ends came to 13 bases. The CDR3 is CASSSLSQVEAFF. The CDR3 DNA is TGTGCCAGCAGCTCCCTGAGCCAGGTTGAAGCTTTCTTT.

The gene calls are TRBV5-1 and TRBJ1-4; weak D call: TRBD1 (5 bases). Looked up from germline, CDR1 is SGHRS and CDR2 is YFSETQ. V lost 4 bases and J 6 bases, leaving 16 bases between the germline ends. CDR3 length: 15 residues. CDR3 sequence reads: CASSQRGRADEKLFF. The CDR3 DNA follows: TGCGCCAGCAGCCAAAGGGGAAGGGCGGATGAAAAACTGTTTTTT. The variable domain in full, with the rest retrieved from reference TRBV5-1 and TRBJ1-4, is KAGVTQTPRYLIKTRGQQVTLSCSPISGHRSVSWYQQTPGQGLQFLFEYFSETQRNKGNFPGRFSGRQFSNSRSEMNVSTLELGDSALYLCASSQRGRADEKLFFGSGTQLSVL.

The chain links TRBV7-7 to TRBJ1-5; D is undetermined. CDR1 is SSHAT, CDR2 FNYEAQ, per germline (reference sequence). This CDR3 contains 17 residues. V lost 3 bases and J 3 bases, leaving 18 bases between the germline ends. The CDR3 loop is CASSFLPSGRSNQPQHF. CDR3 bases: TGTGCCAGCAGCTTTTTACCCAGCGGACGGTCCAATCAGCCCCAGCATTTT.

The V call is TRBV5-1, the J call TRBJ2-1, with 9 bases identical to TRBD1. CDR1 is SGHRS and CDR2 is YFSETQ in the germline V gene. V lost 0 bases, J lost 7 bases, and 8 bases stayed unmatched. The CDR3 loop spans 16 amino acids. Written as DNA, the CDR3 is TGCGCCAGCAGCTTGGTTGGGGGACAGGGAAAGAATGAGCAGTTCTTC. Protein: CASSLVGGQGKNEQFF.

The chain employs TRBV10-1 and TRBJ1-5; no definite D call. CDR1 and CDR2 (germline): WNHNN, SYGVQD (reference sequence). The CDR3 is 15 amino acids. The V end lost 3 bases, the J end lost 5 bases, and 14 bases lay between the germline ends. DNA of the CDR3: TGCGCCAGCAGTGATTCCAACATGAAACATCAGCCCCAGCATTTT. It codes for CASSDSNMKHQPQHF.